This is a list of T cell receptor beta chains from one sample in a study of chemoradiotherapy in HPV16-positive cancers. Data came from immunoSEQ multiplex PCR; TCRdb stores just in-frame clones and leaves some out. The data contain tens of thousands of clones, about 88% of them seen just once; the ten biggest clones take up over 4%. Sequencing was performed on blood, taken from a patient who underwent chemoradiotherapy. These receptors all come from a human donor with HPV-associated anogenital cancer. Each CDR3 is given with its conserved first and last residue. A D gene is named only where the DNA matches it firmly. Part of the rows lack a size; the others show once, few, many or a class for expanded clones.

clone_size,d_call,j_call,v_call,cdr3_aa,cdr3_nt
NA,TRBD1,TRBJ1-2,TRBV5-1,CASSFDREGYTF,TGCGCCAGCAGCTTTGACAGGGAGGGCTACACCTTC
NA,TRBD1,TRBJ1-3,TRBV19,CASSDRGFGNTIYF,TGTGCCAGTAGTGACAGGGGATTTGGAAACACCATATATTTT
NA,NA,TRBJ1-2,TRBV6-1,CASSEAPYRREGYTF,TGTGCCAGCAGTGAAGCCCCATACAGGCGGGAGGGCTACACCTTC
NA,NA,TRBJ1-5,TRBV27,CASSLRDSNQPQHF,TGTGCCAGCAGTTTGAGGGACAGCAATCAGCCCCAGCATTTT
NA,NA,TRBJ2-7,TRBV18,CASSPPGNTYEQYF,TGTGCCAGCTCACCACCGGGAAACACCTACGAGCAGTACTTC
NA,NA,TRBJ2-4,TRBV19,CASSIVGQPVGYF,TGTGCCAGTAGTATAGTGGGGCAGCCGGTGGGGTACTTC
NA,NA,TRBJ1-3,TRBV19,CASSSYPGNTIYF,TGTGCCAGTAGCAGTTACCCTGGAAACACCATATATTTT
NA,NA,TRBJ2-5,TRBV6-6,CASSPRETQYF,TGTGCCAGCAGCCCACGGGAGACCCAGTACTTC
NA,TRBD2,TRBJ2-7,TRBV28,CASSPGLAGVKLAGEQYF,TGTGCCAGCAGTCCCGGACTAGCGGGAGTCAAATTGGCCGGCGAGCAGTACTTC
few,TRBD1,TRBJ2-2,TRBV2,CASSGQGDYNTGELFF,TGTGCCAGCAGCGGACAGGGGGATTATAACACCGGGGAGCTGTTTTTT
once,NA,TRBJ1-2,TRBV9,CASSVDGQPNLPNYGYTF,TGTGCCAGCAGCGTAGATGGACAGCCGAATCTACCTAACTATGGCTACACCTTC
once,NA,TRBJ2-4,TRBV5-6,CASRGSARIQYF,TGTGCCAGCAGGGGTTCGGCGCGCATTCAGTACTTC
once,NA,TRBJ1-5,TRBV19,CASSIGGPNQPQHF,TGTGCCAGTAGTATCGGGGGACCCAATCAGCCCCAGCATTTT
once,NA,TRBJ1-1,TRBV6-6,CASSYTDTEAFF,TGTGCCAGCAGTTATACGGACACTGAAGCTTTCTTT
NA,NA,TRBJ1-1,TRBV6-1,CASSGVRAGTRTNTEAFF,TGTGCCAGCAGTGGGGTGCGGGCCGGGACACGGACGAACACTGAAGCTTTCTTT
NA,NA,TRBJ2-1,TRBV27,CASSHPADEQFF,TGTGCCAGCAGCCACCCGGCCGATGAGCAGTTCTTC
NA,NA,TRBJ2-3,TRBV11-3,CASSPTAGSYTQYF,TGTGCCAGCAGCCCCACGGCCGGGTCTTATACGCAGTATTTT
NA,NA,TRBJ2-3,TRBV5-1,CASSSTLQNTQYF,TGCGCCAGCAGCTCGACCCTACAAAATACGCAGTATTTT
once,NA,TRBJ2-2,TRBV4-1,CASSQGGPGDGELFF,TGCGCCAGCAGCCAAGGGGGACCAGGCGACGGGGAGCTGTTTTTT